This TCR beta chain originates from a study of blood T cell repertoires in COVID-19. Study background: Nucleic acid was either cDNA or gDNA, and it came from T cells, B-cell-depleted T cells, or PBMCs.

The CDR3 sequence is 14 residues long. Looked up from germline, CDR1 is SGHRS and CDR2 is YFSETQ. The trim removed 4 bases at V and 0 bases at J, leaving 2 bases unmatched. Study processing details: Researchers report that nucleated cell counts were estimated from reference gene primer amplification. Profiling relied on immunoSEQ multiplex PCR, and the TCRdb table lists in-frame clones only, not all of them. The DNA was the basis for D and trimming; V, J and clone size are from that table. The sample records 150,000 to 200,000 clones, roughly 80% being singletons. The source is a woman in her seventies with COVID-19, enrolled during active disease. This sequence joins TRBV5-1 and TRBJ1-1, with 8 bases that match TRBD1. The sample consisted of peripheral blood. CDR3 loop: CASSGQGLNTEAFF. The CDR3 nucleotides are TGCGCCAGCAGCGGACAGGGTCTGAACACTGAAGCTTTCTTT.